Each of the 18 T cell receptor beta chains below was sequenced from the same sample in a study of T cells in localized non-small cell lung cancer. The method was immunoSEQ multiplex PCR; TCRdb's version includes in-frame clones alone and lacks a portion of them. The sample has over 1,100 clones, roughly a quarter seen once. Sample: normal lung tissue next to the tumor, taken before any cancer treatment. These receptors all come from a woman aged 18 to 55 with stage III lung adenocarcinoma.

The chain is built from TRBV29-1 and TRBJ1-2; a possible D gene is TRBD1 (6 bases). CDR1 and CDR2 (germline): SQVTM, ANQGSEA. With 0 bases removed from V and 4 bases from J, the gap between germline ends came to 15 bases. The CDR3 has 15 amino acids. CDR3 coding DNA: TGCAGCGTTGAAGATTTGGAGGACAGCCTCTATGGCTACACCTTC. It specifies CSVEDLEDSLYGYTF.

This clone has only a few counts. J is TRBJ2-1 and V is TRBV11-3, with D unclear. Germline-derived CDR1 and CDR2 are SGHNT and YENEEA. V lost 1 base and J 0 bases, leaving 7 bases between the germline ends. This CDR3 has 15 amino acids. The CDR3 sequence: CASSLGGTSYNEQFF. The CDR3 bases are TGTGCCAGCAGCTTAGGGGGTACCTCCTACAATGAGCAGTTCTTC.

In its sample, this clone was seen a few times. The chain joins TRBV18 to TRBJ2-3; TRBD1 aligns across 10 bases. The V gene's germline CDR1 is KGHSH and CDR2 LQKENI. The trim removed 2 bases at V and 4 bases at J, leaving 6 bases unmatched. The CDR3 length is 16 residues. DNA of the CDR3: TGTGCCAGCTCACCATCGGACAGGGGGTATCCAGATACGCAGTATTTT. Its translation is CASSPSDRGYPDTQYF.

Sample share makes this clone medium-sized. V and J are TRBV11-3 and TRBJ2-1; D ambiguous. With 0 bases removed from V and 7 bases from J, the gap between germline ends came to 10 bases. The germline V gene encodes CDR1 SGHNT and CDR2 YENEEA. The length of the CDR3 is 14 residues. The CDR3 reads CASSLDSELNEQFF. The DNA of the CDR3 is TGTGCCAGCAGCTTAGATTCGGAGTTAAATGAGCAGTTCTTC.

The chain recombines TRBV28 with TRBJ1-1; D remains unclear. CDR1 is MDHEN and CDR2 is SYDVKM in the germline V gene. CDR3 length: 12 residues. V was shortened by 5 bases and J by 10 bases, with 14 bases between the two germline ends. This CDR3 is CASSPVSEGAFF. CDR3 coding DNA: TGTGCCAGCAGTCCGGTGTCGGAGGGAGCTTTCTTT.

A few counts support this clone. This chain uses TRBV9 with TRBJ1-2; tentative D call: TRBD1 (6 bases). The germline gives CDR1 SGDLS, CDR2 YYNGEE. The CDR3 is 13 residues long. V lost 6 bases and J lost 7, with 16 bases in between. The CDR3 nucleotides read TGTGCCAGCAAGAACAGGGTGTTTTCTGGCTACACCTTC. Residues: CASKNRVFSGYTF.

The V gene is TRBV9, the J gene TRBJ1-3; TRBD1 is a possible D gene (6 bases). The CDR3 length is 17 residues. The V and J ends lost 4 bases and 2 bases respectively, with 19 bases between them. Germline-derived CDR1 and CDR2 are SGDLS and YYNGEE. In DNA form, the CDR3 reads TGTGCCAGCAGCACCTGGACAGCTCCCAGGACTGGAAACACCATATATTTT. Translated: CASSTWTAPRTGNTIYF.

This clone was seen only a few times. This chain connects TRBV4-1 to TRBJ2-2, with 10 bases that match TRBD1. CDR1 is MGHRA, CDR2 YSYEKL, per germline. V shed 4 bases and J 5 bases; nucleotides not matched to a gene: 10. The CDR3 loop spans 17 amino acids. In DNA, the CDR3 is TGCGCCAGCAGCCCCGCCGGGACAGGGGTGGGGACCGGGGAGCTGTTTTTT. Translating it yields CASSPAGTGVGTGELFF.

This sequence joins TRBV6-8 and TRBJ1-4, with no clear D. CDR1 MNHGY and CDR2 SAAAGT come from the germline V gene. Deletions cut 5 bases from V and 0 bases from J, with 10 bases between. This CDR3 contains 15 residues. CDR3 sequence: CASSVGSPTNEKLFF. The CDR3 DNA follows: TGTGCCAGCAGTGTAGGAAGCCCAACTAATGAAAAACTGTTTTTT.

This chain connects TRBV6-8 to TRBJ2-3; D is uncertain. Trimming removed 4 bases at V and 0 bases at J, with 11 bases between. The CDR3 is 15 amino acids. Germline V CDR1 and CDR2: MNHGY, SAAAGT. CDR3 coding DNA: TGTGCCAGCAGTTCTGGGCTATCCAGCACAGATACGCAGTATTTT. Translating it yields CASSSGLSSTDTQYF.

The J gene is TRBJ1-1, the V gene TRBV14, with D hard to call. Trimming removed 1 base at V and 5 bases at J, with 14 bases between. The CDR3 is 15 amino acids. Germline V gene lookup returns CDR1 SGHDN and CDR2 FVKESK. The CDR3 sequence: CASSQASSGRTEAFF. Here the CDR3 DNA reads TGTGCCAGCAGCCAAGCTTCCTCTGGGCGAACTGAAGCTTTCTTT.

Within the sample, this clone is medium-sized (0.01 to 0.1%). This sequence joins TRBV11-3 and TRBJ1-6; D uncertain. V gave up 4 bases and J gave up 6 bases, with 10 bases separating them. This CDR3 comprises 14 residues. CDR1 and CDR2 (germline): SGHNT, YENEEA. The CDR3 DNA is TGTGCCAGCAGCTCTCGGGGTGGTAATTCACCCCTCCACTTT. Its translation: CASSSRGGNSPLHF.

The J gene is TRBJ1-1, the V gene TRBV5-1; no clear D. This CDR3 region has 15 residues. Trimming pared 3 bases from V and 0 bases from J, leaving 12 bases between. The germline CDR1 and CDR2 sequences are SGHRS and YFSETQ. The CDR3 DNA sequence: TGCGCCAGCAGCTCGTTCGGCGACATGAACACTGAAGCTTTCTTT. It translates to CASSSFGDMNTEAFF.

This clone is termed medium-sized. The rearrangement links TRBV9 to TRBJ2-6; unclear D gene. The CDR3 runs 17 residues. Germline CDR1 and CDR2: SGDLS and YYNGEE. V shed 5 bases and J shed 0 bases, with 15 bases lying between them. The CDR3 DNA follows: TGTGCCAGCAGTGACACCCCAATGGGCTCTGGGGCCAACGTCCTGACTTTC. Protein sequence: CASSDTPMGSGANVLTF. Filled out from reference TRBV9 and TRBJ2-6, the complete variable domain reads DSGVTQTPKHLITATGQRVTLRCSPRSGDLSVYWYQQSLDQGLQFLIQYYNGEERAKGNILERFSAQQFPDLHSELNLSSLELGDSALYFCASSDTPMGSGANVLTFGAGSRLTVL.

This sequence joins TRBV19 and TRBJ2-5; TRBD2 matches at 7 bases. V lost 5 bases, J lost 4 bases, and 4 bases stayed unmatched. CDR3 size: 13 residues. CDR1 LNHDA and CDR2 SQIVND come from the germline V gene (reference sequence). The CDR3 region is CASSRPGGETQYF. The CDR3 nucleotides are TGTGCCAGTAGTCGTCCGGGAGGAGAGACCCAGTACTTC.

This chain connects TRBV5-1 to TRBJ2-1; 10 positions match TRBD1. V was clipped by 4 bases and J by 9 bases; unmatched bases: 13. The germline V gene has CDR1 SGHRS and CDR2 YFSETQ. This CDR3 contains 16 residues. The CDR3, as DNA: TGCGCCAGCAGCAACATTATCAGACAGGGGGCAGGTGAGCAGTTCTTC. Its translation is CASSNIIRQGAGEQFF.

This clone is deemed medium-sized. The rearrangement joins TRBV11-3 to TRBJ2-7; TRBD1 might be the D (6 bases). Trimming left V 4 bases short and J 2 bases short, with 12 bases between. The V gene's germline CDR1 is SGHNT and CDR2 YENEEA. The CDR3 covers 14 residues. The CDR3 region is CASSSQGGPYEQYF. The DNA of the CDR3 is TGTGCCAGCAGCTCACAGGGTGGCCCCTACGAGCAGTACTTC. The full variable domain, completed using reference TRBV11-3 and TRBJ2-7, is EAGVVQSPRYKIIEKKQPVAFWCNPISGHNTLYWYLQNLGQGPELLIRYENEEAVDDSQLPKDRFSAERLKGVDSTLKIQPAELGDSAVYLCASSSQGGPYEQYFGPGTRLTVT.

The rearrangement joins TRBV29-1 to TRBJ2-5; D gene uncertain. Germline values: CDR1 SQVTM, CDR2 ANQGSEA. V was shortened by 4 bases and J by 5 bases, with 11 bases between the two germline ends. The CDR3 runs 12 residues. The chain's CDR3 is CSVVPNKETQYF. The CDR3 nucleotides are TGCAGCGTTGTCCCCAACAAGGAGACCCAGTACTTC.